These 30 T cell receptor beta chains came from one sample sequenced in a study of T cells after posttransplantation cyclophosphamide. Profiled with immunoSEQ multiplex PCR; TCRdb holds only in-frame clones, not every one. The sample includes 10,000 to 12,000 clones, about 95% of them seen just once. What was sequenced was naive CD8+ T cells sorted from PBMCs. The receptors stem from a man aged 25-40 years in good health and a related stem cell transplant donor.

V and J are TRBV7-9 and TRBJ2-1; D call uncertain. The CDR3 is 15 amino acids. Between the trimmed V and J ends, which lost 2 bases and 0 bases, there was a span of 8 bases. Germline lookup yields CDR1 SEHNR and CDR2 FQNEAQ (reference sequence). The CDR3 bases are TGTGCCAGCAGCTTATCTACGTACTCCTACAATGAGCAGTTCTTC. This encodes CASSLSTYSYNEQFF.

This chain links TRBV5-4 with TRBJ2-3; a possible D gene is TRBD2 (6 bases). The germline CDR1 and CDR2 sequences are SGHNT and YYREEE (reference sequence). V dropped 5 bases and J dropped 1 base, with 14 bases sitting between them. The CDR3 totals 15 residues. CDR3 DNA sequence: TGTGCCAGCAGAACTATCGGGGGTGGCACAGATACGCAGTATTTT. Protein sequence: CASRTIGGGTDTQYF.

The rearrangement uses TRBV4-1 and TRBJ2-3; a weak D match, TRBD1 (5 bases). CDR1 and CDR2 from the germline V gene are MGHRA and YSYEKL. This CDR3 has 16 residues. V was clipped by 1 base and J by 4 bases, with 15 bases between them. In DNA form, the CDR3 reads TGCGCCAGCAGCCAAGTCGGTACAGGAGTCTCAGATACGCAGTATTTT. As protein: CASSQVGTGVSDTQYF.

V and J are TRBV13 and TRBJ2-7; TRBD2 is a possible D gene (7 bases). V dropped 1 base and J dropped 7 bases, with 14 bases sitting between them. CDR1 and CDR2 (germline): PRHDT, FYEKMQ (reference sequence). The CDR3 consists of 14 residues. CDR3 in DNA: TGTGCCAGCAGCTTAGCTCGGGGGGCGGGGGAGCAGTACTTC. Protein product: CASSLARGAGEQYF.

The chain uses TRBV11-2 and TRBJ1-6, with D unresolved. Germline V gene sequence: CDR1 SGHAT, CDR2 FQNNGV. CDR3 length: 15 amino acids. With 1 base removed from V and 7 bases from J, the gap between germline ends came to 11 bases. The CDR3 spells CASSLAWEQNSPLHF. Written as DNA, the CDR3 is TGTGCCAGCAGCTTAGCGTGGGAGCAGAATTCACCCCTCCACTTT.

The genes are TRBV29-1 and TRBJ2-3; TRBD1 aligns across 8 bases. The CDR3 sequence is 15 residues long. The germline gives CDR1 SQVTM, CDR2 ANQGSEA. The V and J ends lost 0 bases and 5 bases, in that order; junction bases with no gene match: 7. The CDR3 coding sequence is TGCAGCGTTGAAGATCCGACAGGGGAGGAAGATACGCAGTATTTT. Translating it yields CSVEDPTGEEDTQYF.

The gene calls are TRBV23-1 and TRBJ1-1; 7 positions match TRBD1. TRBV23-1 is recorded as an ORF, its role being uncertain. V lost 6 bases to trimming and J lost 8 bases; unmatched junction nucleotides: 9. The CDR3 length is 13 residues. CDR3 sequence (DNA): TGCGCCAGCAGCCCCCCAGACAGGGCCGAAGCTTTCTTT. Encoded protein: CASSPPDRAEAFF.

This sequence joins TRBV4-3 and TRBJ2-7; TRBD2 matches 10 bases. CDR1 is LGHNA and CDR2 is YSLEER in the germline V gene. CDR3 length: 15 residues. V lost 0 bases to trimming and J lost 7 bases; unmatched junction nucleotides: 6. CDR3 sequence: CASSQDRGSGGEQYF. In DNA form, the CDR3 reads TGCGCCAGCAGCCAAGATCGGGGTAGCGGGGGGGAGCAGTACTTC.

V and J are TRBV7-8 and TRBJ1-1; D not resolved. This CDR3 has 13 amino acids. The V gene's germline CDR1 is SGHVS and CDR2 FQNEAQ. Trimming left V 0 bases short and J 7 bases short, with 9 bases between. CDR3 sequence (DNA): TGTGCCAGCAGCTTAGCGGCCAGACATGAAGCTTTCTTT. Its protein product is CASSLAARHEAFF.

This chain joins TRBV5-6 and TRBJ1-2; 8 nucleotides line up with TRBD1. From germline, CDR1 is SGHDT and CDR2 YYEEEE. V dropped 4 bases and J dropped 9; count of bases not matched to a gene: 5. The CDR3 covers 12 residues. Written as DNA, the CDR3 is TGTGCCAGCAGCCCGGACAGGGTACGCTACACCTTC. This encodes CASSPDRVRYTF.

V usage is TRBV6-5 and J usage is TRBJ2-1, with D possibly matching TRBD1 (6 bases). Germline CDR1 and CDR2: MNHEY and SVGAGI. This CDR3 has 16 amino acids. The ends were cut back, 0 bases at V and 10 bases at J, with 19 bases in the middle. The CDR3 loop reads CASSYSPGQMKGEQFF. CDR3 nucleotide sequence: TGTGCCAGCAGTTACTCTCCAGGACAGATGAAGGGGGAGCAGTTCTTC.

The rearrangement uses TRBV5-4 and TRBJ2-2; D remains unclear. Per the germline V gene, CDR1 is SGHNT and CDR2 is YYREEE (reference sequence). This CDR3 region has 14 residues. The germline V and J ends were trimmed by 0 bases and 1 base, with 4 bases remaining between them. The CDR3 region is CASSLDRNTGELFF. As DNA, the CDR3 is TGTGCCAGCAGCTTGGACAGGAACACCGGGGAGCTGTTTTTT.

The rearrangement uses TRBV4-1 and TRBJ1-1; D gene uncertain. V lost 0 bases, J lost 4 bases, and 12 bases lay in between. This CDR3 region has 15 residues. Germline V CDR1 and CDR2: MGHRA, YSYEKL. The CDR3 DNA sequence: TGCGCCAGCAGCCAAGAGTTCTGGTCGGGCACTGAAGCTTTCTTT. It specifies CASSQEFWSGTEAFF.

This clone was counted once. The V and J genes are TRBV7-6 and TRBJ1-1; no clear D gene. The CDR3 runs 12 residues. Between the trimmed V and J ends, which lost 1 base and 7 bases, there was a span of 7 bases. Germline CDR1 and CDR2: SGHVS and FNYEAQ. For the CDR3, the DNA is TGTGCCAGCAGCTTAGACGGGAGTGAAGCTTTCTTT. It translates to CASSLDGSEAFF. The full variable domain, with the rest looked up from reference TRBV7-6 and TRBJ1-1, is GAGVSQSPRYKVTKRGQDVALRCDPISGHVSLYWYRQALGQGPEFLTYFNYEAQQDKSGLPNDRFSAERPEGSISTLTIQRTEQRDSAMYRCASSLDGSEAFFGQGTRLTVV.

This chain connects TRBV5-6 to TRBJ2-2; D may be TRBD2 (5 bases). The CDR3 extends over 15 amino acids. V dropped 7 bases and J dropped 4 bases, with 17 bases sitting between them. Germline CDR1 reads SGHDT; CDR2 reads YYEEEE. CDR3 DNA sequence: TGTGCCAGCTACTTAGGATTAGGAGGCACCGGGGAGCTGTTTTTT. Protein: CASYLGLGGTGELFF.

This chain's CDR3 is CASSLGHSGGNGQFF. CDR3 bases: TGTGCCAGCAGCTTGGGGCATAGCGGGGGCAATGGACAGTTCTTC. The rearrangement joins TRBV5-5 to TRBJ2-1; 9 bases are shared with TRBD2. J was trimmed by 13 bases and V by 0 bases; bases with no gene match: 11. CDR1 SGHKS and CDR2 YYEKEE come from the germline V gene (reference sequence). The CDR3 is 15 residues long.

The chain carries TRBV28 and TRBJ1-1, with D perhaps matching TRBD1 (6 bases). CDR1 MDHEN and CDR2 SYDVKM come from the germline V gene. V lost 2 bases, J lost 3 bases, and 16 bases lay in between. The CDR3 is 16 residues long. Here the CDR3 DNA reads TGTGCCAGCAGTTTACCCCCGGCGGGGGCGTACACTGAAGCTTTCTTT. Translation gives CASSLPPAGAYTEAFF.

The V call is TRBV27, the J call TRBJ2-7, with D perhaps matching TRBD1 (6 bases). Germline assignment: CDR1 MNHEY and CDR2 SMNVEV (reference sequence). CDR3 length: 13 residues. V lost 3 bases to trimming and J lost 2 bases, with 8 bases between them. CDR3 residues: CASSLSGAYEQYF. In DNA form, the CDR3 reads TGTGCCAGCAGTTTGTCAGGGGCCTACGAGCAGTACTTC.

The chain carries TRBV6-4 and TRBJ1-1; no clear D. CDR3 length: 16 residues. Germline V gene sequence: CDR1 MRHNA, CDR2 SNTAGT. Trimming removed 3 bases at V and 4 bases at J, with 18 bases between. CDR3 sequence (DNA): TGTGCCAGCAGTGAAATCGGGAGGGAAAACCGCACTGAAGCTTTCTTT. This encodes CASSEIGRENRTEAFF.

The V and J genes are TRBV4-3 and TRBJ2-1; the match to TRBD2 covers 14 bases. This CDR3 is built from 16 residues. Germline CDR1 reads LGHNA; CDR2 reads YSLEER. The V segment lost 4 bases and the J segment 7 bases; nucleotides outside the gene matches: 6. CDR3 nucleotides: TGCGCCAGCAGCCGGACTAGCGGGGGGAGGAGGAATGAGCAGTTCTTC. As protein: CASSRTSGGRRNEQFF.

For the CDR3, the DNA is TGCGCCAGCAGCCTCGCGACAGGAAACTATGGCTACACCTTC. Translated: CASSLATGNYGYTF. The rearrangement links TRBV5-1 to TRBJ1-2, with a possible D match to TRBD1 (6 bases). The V and J ends lost 4 bases and 2 bases respectively, with 12 bases between them. The CDR3 consists of 14 residues. CDR1 is SGHRS and CDR2 is YFSETQ in the germline V gene.

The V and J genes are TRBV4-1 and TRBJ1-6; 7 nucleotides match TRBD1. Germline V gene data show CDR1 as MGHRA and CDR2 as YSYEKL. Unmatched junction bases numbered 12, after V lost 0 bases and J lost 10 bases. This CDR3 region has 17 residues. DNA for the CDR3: TGCGCCAGCAGCCAAGAAGGGGGCCAGGGAGGAGGGTCACCCCTCCACTTT. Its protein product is CASSQEGGQGGGSPLHF.

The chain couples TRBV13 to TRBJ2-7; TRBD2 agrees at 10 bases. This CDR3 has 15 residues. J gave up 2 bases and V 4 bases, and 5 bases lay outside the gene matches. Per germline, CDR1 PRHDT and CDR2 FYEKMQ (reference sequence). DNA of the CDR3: TGTGCCAGCAGCTCCCCTAGCGGGGGAACCTACGAGCAGTACTTC. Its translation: CASSSPSGGTYEQYF.

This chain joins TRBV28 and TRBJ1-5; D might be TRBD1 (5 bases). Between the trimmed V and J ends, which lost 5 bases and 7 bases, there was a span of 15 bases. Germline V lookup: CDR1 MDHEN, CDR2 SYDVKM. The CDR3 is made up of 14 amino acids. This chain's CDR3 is CASSPTGGAQPQHF. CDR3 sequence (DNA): TGTGCCAGCAGTCCCACCGGGGGAGCCCAGCCCCAGCATTTT.

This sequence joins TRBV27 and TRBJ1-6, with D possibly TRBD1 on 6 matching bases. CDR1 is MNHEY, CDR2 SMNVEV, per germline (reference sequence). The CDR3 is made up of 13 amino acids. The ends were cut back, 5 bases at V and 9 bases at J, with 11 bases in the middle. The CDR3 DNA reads TGTGCCAGCAGTCACAGGGTTGCTTCACCCCTCCACTTT. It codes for CASSHRVASPLHF.

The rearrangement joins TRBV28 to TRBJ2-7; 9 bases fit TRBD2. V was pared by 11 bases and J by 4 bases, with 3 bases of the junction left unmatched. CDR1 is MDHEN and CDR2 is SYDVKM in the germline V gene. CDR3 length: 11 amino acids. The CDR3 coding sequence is TGTGCCTTGCGGGGGGGATACGAGCAGTACTTC. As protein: CALRGGYEQYF.

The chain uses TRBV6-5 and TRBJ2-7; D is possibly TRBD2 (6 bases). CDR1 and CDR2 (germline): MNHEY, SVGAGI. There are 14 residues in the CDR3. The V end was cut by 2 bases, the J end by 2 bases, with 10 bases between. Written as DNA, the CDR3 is TGTGCCAGCAGTTACGCGGCGGGAACCTACGAGCAGTACTTC. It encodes CASSYAAGTYEQYF.

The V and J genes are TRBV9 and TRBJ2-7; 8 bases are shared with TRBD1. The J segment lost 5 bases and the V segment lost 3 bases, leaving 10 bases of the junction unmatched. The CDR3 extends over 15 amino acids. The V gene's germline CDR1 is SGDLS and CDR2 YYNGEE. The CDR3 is CASSAFGQGGDEQYF. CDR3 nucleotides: TGTGCCAGCAGCGCGTTCGGACAGGGAGGAGACGAGCAGTACTTC.

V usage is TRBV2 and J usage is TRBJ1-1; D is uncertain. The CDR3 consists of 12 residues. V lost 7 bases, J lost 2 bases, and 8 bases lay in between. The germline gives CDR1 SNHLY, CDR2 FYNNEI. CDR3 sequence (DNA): TGTGCCAGCACCGGTCTAAACACTGAAGCTTTCTTT. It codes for CASTGLNTEAFF. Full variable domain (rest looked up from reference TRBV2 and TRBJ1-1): EPEVTQTPSHQVTQMGQEVILRCVPISNHLYFYWYRQILGQKVEFLVSFYNNEISEKSEIFDDQFSVERPDGSNFTLKIRSTKLEDSAMYFCASTGLNTEAFFGQGTRLTVV.

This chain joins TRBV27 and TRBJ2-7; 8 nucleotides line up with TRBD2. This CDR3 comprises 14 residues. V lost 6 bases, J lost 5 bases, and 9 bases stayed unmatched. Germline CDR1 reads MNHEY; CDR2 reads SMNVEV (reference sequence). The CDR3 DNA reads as TGTGCCAGCAGCGGGGGGGATAAGGTCAACGAGCAGTACTTC. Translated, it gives CASSGGDKVNEQYF.